A selection of T cell receptor beta chains follows, all from one sample in a study of shared clonotypes between healthy human individuals. Sequenced by immunoSEQ multiplex PCR; TCRdb stores in-frame clones only, minus some. This table holds hundreds of thousands of clones, 85% to 95% found once. The material sequenced was naive CD8+ T cells sorted from blood. Source of these receptors: a woman aged 30 to 39 in good health. Both conserved end residues are part of each CDR3. The D gene is left open where the match is weak. Clone size is shown for a subset of rows, as once, few, many or a class of expanded clone.

>TRBJ2-7|NA|TRBV7-8|TRBD1
TGTGCCAGCAGCAGTTGGGGACAGGACGAGCAGTACTTC
CASSSWGQDEQYF
>TRBJ2-7|NA|TRBV28|NA
TGTGCCAGCAGTATCCGGGACACTGCCTACGAGCAGTACTTC
CASSIRDTAYEQYF
>TRBJ2-1|NA|TRBV28|TRBD2
TGTGCCAGCAGTTCCTTCCGGGAGGCCGCTGGCAATGAGCAGTTCTTC
CASSSFREAAGNEQFF
>TRBJ2-1|NA|TRBV27|TRBD1
TGTGCCAGCATCCACATGGGGACAGGGAGTAACAATGAGCAGTTCTTC
CASIHMGTGSNNEQFF
>TRBJ2-1|NA|TRBV19|NA
TGTGCCAGTATAGGCTACAATGAGCAGTTCTTC
CASIGYNEQFF
>TRBJ2-5|NA|TRBV21-1|NA
TGTGCCAGCAGCCCTGATAGCGGGAAAAACCAAGAGACCCAGTACTTC
CASSPDSGKNQETQYF
>TRBJ1-4|NA|TRBV27|TRBD1
TGTGCCAGCAGTTTAACCCAGGGGGCTAATGAAAAACTGTTTTTT
CASSLTQGANEKLFF
>TRBJ2-7|NA|TRBV5-4|NA
TGTGCCAGCAGCTCAAAAAGGGGGGGGAAGTACGAGCAGTACTTC
CASSSKRGGKYEQYF
>TRBJ1-4|NA|TRBV4-1|NA
TGCGCCAGCAGCCAGACAGGAAATGAAAAACTGTTTTTT
CASSQTGNEKLFF
>TRBJ2-1|NA|TRBV11-2|TRBD2
TGTGCCAGCAGCAACCGACTAGCGGGAGTCAGGGCAGGACGGAATGAGCAGTTCTTC
CASSNRLAGVRAGRNEQFF
>TRBJ2-1|NA|TRBV6-5|NA
TGTGCCAGCAGTTACTCCCAGAGGGGATCTGAGCAGTTCTTC
CASSYSQRGSEQFF
>TRBJ1-2|NA|TRBV7-9|NA
TGTGCCAGCAGCTTAGTTACAGGCAACTATGGCTACACCTTC
CASSLVTGNYGYTF
>TRBJ2-7|NA|TRBV7-6|TRBD2
TGTGCCAGCAGCCCGACTAGCGGGCCCTTCTACGAGCAGTACTTC
CASSPTSGPFYEQYF
>TRBJ1-1|once|TRBV5-1|NA
TGCGCCAGCAGCTTGGATGTGACCCTACATGGGGCTTTCTTT
CASSLDVTLHGAFF
>TRBJ2-1|NA|TRBV2|TRBD2
TGTGCCAGCAGTGGCCTAGCGGGAGTGTCCTCCTACAATGAGCAGTTCTTC
CASSGLAGVSSYNEQFF
>TRBJ1-1|NA|TRBV2|NA
TGTGCCAGCACCTTTGGACAGAACACTGAAGCTTTCTTT
CASTFGQNTEAFF
>TRBJ2-6|once|TRBV19|TRBD1
TGTGCCAGTAGTATACACCTAAAGGACAGGGCCGTCCTGACTTTC
CASSIHLKDRAVLTF
>TRBJ2-1|NA|TRBV10-1|NA
TGCGCCAGCAGTGACCTTGCTAGCGAAGAGCAGTTCTTC
CASSDLASEEQFF
>TRBJ1-4|NA|TRBV13|NA
TGTGCCAGCAGCTTGAGGGGCTCTAGTAGTGAAAAACTGTTTTTT
CASSLRGSSSEKLFF
>TRBJ2-7|NA|TRBV2|NA
TGTGCCAGCAGTGAAGACATCTCCTACGAGCAGTACTTC
CASSEDISYEQYF
>TRBJ2-5|once|TRBV5-1|TRBD1
TGCGCCAGCAGCTTGTCGGGACAGGGGCTGGGGGAGACCCAGTACTTC
CASSLSGQGLGETQYF
>TRBJ2-7|NA|TRBV6-9|NA
TGTGCCAGCAGTTTGGTCCCATCCCCCGAGCAGTACTTC
CASSLVPSPEQYF
>TRBJ2-1|NA|TRBV13|NA
TGTGCCAGCAGCTTAGAACAGGCTGAGCAGTTCTTC
CASSLEQAEQFF
>TRBJ2-7|NA|TRBV29-1|TRBD1
TGCAGCGTTGAAGGGGACAGCGACGAGCAGTACTTC
CSVEGDSDEQYF
>TRBJ2-7|few|TRBV9|NA
TGTGCCAGCAGCGTAGAGTACGAGCAGTACTTC
CASSVEYEQYF
>TRBJ1-2|NA|TRBV27|TRBD1
TGTGCCAGCAGTTTAGGGACAGGAGCTTATGGTGGCTACACCTTC
CASSLGTGAYGGYTF
>TRBJ1-5|NA|TRBV19|TRBD1
TGTGCCAGTAGTATAGGGACAGGTTATCAGCCCCAGCATTTT
CASSIGTGYQPQHF
>TRBJ2-5|NA|TRBV27|TRBD2
TGTGCCAGCAGTTTCACTAGCGGAGAGGGAGAGACCCAGTACTTC
CASSFTSGEGETQYF
>TRBJ2-7|NA|TRBV30|NA
TGTGCCTGGAGTTACGGCAGGGCCTACGAGCAGTACTTC
CAWSYGRAYEQYF
>TRBJ2-7|once|TRBV4-1|TRBD1
TGCGCCAGCAGCCTAGGGGGCGACTACGAGCAGTACTTC
CASSLGGDYEQYF
>TRBJ2-1|NA|TRBV7-3|TRBD2
TGTGCCAGCAGCCGTTTAGCGGGAGGGCGTCACAATGAGCAGTTCTTC
CASSRLAGGRHNEQFF